Sequencing of this T cell receptor (beta chain) was carried out in a study of early stage breast cancer tumors. Profiled with immunoSEQ multiplex PCR; TCRdb holds only in-frame clones, not every one. Counted here are around 31,000 clones, roughly 81% occurring once; the ten biggest clones make up roughly a tenth. On this clone: Its antigen remains unknown.

Study-wide results and caveats: Tumor and normal breast were distinguished via blood comparison in most of the 16 patients.

The source material was breast tumor tissue. The clonotype was recovered from a person aged 30-39 years with breast cancer.

The CDR3 DNA follows: TGTGCCACCAGCAGAGATTTGGGAGCGGGGGCGAACACCGGGGAGCTGTTTTTT. Translation gives CATSRDLGAGANTGELFF. The chain links TRBV15 to TRBJ2-2; TRBD2 matches at 8 bases. There are 18 residues in the CDR3. Per the germline V gene, CDR1 is LNHNV and CDR2 is YYDKDF (reference sequence). Unmatched junction bases numbered 6, after V lost 0 bases and J lost 0 bases. The full variable domain, its missing parts supplied by reference TRBV15 and TRBJ2-2, is DAMVIQNPRYQVTQFGKPVTLSCSQTLNHNVMYWYQQKSSQAPKLLFHYYDKDFNNEADTPDNFQSRRPNTSFCFLDIRSPGLGDTAMYLCATSRDLGAGANTGELFFGEGSRLTVL.